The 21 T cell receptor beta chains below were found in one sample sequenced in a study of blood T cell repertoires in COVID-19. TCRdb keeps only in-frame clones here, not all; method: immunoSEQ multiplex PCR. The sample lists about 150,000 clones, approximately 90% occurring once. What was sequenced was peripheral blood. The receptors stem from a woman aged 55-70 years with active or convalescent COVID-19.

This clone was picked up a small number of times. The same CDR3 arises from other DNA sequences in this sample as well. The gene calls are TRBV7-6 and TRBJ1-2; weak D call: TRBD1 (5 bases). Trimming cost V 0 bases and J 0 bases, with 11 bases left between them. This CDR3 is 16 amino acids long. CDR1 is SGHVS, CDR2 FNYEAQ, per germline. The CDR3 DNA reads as TGTGCCAGCAGCTTAGCTCCCAGGGCGACTAACTATGGCTACACCTTC. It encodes CASSLAPRATNYGYTF.

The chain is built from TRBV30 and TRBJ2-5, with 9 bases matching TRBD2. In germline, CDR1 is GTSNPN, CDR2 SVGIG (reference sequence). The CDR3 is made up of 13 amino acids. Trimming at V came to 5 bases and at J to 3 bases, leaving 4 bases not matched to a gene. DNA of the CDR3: TGTGCCTGGGGACGACTAGCGGAAGAGACCCAGTACTTC. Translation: CAWGRLAEETQYF.

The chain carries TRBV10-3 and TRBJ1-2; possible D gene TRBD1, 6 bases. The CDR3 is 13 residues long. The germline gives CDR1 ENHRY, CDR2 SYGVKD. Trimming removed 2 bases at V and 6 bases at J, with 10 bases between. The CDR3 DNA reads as TGTGCCATCAGTGAGGGGGCAGGGGATGGCTACACCTTC. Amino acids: CAISEGAGDGYTF.

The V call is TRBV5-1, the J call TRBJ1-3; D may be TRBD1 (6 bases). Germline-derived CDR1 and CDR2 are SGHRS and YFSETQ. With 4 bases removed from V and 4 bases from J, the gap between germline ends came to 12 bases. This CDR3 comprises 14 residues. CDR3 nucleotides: TGCGCCAGCAGCAAGGGGGATAGGGGAAACACCATATATTTT. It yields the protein CASSKGDRGNTIYF.

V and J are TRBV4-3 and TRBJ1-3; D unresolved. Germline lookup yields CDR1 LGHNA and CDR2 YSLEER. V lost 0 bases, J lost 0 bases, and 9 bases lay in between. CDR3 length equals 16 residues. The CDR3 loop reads CASSQDYSFSGNTIYF. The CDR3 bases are TGCGCCAGCAGCCAAGATTACTCGTTCTCTGGAAACACCATATATTTT.

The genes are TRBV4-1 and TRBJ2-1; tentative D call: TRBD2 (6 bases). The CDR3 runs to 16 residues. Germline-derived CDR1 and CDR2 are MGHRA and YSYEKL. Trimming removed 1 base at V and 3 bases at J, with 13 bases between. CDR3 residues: CASSQVGGVFYNEQFF. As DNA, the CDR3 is TGCGCCAGCAGCCAAGTAGGCGGGGTCTTCTACAATGAGCAGTTCTTC.

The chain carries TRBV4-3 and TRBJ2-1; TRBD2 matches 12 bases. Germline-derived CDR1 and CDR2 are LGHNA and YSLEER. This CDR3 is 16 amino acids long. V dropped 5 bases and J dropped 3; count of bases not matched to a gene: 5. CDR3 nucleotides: TGCGCCAGCAGCAATGGACTAGCGGGATTCTACAATGAGCAGTTCTTC. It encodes CASSNGLAGFYNEQFF.

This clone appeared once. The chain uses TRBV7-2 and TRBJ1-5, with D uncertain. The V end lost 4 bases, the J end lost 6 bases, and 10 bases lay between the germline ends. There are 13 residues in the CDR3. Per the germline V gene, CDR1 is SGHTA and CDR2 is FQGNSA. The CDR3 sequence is CASSSVYGQPQHF. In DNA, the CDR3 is TGTGCCAGCAGCTCCGTTTACGGTCAGCCCCAGCATTTT.

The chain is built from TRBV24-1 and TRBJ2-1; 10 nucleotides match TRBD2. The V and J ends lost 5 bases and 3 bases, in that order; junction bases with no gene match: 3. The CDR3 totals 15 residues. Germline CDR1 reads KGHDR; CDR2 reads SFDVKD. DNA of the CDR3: TGTGCCACCAGTGCGGCTAGCGGGGGCTACAATGAGCAGTTCTTC. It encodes CATSAASGGYNEQFF.

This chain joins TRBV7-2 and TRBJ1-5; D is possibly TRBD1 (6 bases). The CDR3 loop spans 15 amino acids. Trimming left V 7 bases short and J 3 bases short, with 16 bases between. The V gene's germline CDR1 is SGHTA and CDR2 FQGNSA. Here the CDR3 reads CASTQSQGINQPQHF. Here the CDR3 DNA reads TGTGCCAGCACCCAATCCCAGGGGATCAATCAGCCCCAGCATTTT. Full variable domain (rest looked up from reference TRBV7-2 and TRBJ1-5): GAGVSQSPSNKVTEKGKDVELRCDPISGHTALYWYRQSLGQGLEFLIYFQGNSAPDKSGLPSDRFSAERTGGSVSTLTIQRTQQEDSAVYLCASTQSQGINQPQHFGDGTRLSIL.

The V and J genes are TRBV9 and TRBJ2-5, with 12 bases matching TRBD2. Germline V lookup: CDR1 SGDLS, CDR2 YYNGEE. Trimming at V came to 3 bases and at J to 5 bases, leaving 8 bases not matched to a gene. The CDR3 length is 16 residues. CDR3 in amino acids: CASSAGGTSGWETQYF. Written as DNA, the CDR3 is TGTGCCAGCAGCGCCGGAGGGACTAGCGGGTGGGAGACCCAGTACTTC.

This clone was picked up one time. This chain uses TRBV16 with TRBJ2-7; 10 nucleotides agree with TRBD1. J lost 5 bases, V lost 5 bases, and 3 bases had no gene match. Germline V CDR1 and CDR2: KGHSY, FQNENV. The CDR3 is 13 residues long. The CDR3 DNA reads TGTGCCAGCAGCTCAGGGACAGGGGACGAGCAGTACTTC. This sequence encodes CASSSGTGDEQYF. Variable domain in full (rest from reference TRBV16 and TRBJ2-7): GEEVAQTPKHLVRGEGQKAKLYCAPIKGHSYVFWYQQVLKNEFKFLISFQNENVFDETGMPKERFSAKCLPNSPCSLEIQATKLEDSAVYFCASSSGTGDEQYFGPGTRLTVT.

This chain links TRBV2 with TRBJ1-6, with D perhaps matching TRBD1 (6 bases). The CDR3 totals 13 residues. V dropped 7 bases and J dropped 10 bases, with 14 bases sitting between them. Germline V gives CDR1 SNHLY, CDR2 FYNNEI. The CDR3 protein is CASKGERGSPLHF. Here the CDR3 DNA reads TGTGCCAGCAAAGGTGAAAGGGGGTCACCCCTCCACTTT.

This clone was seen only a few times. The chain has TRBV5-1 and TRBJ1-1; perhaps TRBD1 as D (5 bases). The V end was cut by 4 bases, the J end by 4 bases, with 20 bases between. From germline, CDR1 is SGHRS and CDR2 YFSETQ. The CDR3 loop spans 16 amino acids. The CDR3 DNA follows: TGCGCCAGCAGCCCCTGGCCGGGAGGGGCAGGCACTGAAGCTTTCTTT. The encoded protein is CASSPWPGGAGTEAFF. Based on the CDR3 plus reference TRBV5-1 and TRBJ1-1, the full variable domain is KAGVTQTPRYLIKTRGQQVTLSCSPISGHRSVSWYQQTPGQGLQFLFEYFSETQRNKGNFPGRFSGRQFSNSRSEMNVSTLELGDSALYLCASSPWPGGAGTEAFFGQGTRLTVV.

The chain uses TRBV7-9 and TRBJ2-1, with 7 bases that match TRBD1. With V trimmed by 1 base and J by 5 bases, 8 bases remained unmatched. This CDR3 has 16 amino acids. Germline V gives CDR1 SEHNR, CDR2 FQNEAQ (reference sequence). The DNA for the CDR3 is TGTGCCAGCAGCTTAGTGTCCGGGACAGAAAACAATGAGCAGTTCTTC. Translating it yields CASSLVSGTENNEQFF.

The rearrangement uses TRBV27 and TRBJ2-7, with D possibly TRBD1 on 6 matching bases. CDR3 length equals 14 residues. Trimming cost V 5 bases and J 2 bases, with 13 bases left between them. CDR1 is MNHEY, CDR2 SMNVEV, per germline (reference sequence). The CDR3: CASSPTGPPYEQYF. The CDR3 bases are TGTGCCAGCAGTCCGACAGGTCCTCCCTACGAGCAGTACTTC.

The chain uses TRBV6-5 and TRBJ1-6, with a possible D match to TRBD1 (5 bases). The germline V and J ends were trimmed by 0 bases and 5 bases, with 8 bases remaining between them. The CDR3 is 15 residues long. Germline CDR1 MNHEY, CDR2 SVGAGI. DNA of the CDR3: TGTGCCAGCAGTTACTCGGGCAGGGATAATTCACCCCTCCACTTT. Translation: CASSYSGRDNSPLHF.

Here the CDR3 reads CASSSPDSSYEQYF. The CDR3, as DNA: TGTGCCAGCAGTTCCCCAGACAGTTCCTACGAGCAGTACTTC. The genes are TRBV6-5 and TRBJ2-7, with a weak D call TRBD1 (5 bases). Germline loops: CDR1 MNHEY, CDR2 SVGAGI. V lost 4 bases and J lost 1, with 11 bases in between. The CDR3 runs 14 residues.

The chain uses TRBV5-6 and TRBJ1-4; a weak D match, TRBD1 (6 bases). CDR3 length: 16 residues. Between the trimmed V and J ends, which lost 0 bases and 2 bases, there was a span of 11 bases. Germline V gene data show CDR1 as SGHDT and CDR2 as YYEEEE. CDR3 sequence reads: CASSLVPGGTNEKLFF. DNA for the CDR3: TGTGCCAGCAGCTTGGTGCCGGGGGGCACTAATGAAAAACTGTTTTTT.

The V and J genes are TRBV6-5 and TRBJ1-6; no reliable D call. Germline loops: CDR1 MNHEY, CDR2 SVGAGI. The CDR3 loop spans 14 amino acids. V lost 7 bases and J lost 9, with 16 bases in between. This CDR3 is CASTRLWEVSPLHF. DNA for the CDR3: TGTGCCAGCACCCGCCTTTGGGAGGTTTCACCCCTCCACTTT.

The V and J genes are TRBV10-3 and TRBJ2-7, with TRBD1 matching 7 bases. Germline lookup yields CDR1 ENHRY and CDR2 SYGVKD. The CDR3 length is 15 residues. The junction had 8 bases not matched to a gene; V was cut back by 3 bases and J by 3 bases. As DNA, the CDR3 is TGTGCCATCAGTGATCCGGTGGGGACAGTCTACGAGCAGTACTTC. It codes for CAISDPVGTVYEQYF.